The following is a T cell receptor beta chain sequence with its context. The antigen is not known. PCR used 60 Vbeta primers and 13 Jbeta primers. Libraries were prepared by immunoSEQ multiplex PCR; TCRdb keeps only in-frame clonotypes and omits some of them. This sample's table has tens of thousands of clones. This entry belongs to a study of cytomegalovirus exposure and HLA in healthy donors. For the study at large: As an earlier analysis found, about 179 million T cells yielded about 120 million unique TCR beta sequences.

Study results and caveats: The study flagged 150 to 200 TCR beta chains as cytomegalovirus-associated. Accurate HLA-A and HLA-B prediction from TCR beta sequences was reported for most subjects.

Trimming took off 1 base at V and 4 bases at J, with 19 bases between the two ends. CDR1 is GTSNPN and CDR2 is SVGIG in the germline V gene (reference sequence). There are 17 residues in the CDR3. The receptor was derived from a woman between 25 and 40 years old in good health and CMV-seronegative. The V call is TRBV30, the J call TRBJ2-2; perhaps TRBD2 as D (7 bases). Sequenced sample: PBMCs. CDR3 coding DNA: TGTGCCTGGAGTGGGGGGCCGTGGGGGAGGGCCACCGGGGAGCTGTTTTTT. Translating it yields CAWSGGPWGRATGELFF. Full variable domain (missing parts from reference TRBV30 and TRBJ2-2): SQTIHQWPATLVQPVGSPLSLECTVEGTSNPNLYWYRQAAGRGLQLLFYSVGIGQISSEVPQNLSASRPQDRQFILSSKKLLLSDSGFYLCAWSGGPWGRATGELFFGEGSRLTVL.